This T cell receptor (beta chain) was observed in a study of shared clonotypes between healthy human individuals. Study-level information: Each donor contributed plates that comprised three CD4 naive, three CD4 memory, two CD8 naive and one CD8 memory.

CDR1 KGHSH and CDR2 LQKENI come from the germline V gene. The CDR3 has 14 amino acids. Trimming took 6 bases from V and 0 from J; bases not matched to a gene: 1. Generated by immunoSEQ multiplex PCR, the TCRdb table keeps only in-frame clones and is missing some. The sample contains 2 million to 3 million clones, under 95% of which appear only once. Source material: naive CD4+ T cells from PBMCs. As for subset: CD45RA+ positively selected. The chain employs TRBV18 and TRBJ2-2; 7 positions agree with TRBD2. The TCR was taken from a man between 18 and 29 years old in good health. Some clones in this sample may be carry-over from other donors' samples. CDR3 in DNA: TGTGCCAGCTCCCGGGAGGCGAACACCGGGGAGCTGTTTTTT. It codes for CASSREANTGELFF.